The clone carrying this TCR beta chain was detected only a few times. The antigen remains unidentified. This specimen comes from a study of cytomegalovirus exposure and HLA in healthy donors. Overall study findings and caveats: It was reported that the classifier diagnosed cytomegalovirus status with high specificity and sensitivity in both the original and validation cohorts.

Measured with immunoSEQ multiplex PCR; TCRdb has only the in-frame clones, and not every one. The sample comprises more than 95,000 clones, approximately 95% of which are singletons, and about 1.7% rests with the top ten. This TCR was recovered from a young man in good health and CMV-seronegative. Sequencing was done on a sample of PBMCs.

The CDR3 here is CASTTQTSGKSTGELFF. Written as DNA, the CDR3 is TGTGCCAGTACCACCCAAACTAGCGGCAAATCCACCGGGGAGCTGTTTTTT. The chain is built from TRBV19 and TRBJ2-2; 8 bases line up with TRBD2. This CDR3 has 17 amino acids. Germline V gene lookup returns CDR1 LNHDA and CDR2 SQIVND (reference sequence). J was trimmed by 4 bases and V by 7 bases; bases with no gene match: 14.